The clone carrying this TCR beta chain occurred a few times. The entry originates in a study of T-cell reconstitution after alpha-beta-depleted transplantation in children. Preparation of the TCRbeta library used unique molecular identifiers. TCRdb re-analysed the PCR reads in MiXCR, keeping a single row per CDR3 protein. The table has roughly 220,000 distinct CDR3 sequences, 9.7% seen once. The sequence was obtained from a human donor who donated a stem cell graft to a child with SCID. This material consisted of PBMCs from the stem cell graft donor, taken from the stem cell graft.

This CDR3 is CASGRDRGYEQYF. Written as DNA, the CDR3 is TGCGCCAGCGGCCGGGACAGGGGCTACGAGCAGTACTTC. The chain couples TRBV5-1 to TRBJ2-7; 10 nucleotides agree with TRBD1. Germline CDR1 and CDR2: SGHRS and YFSETQ. V was clipped by 7 bases and J by 3 bases; unmatched bases: 4. The CDR3 is 13 amino acids.